Ten or more counts support the clone carrying this T cell receptor beta chain. The data were taken from a study of human T cells and chemical hapten exposure. TCRdb re-derived calls from the RACE reads in MiXCR, one entry per CDR3 protein. The table shows 330,000 or so distinct CDR3 sequences, with about 6% occurring only once. Time point noted: patch test 2, 6 weeks after DPC sensitization. Indicated treatment: therapeutic diphenylcyclopropenone sensitization with weekly scalp DPC. There are 17 residues in the CDR3. CDR1 is LGHDT, CDR2 YNNKEL, per germline (reference sequence). Trimming shortened V by 4 bases and J by 8 bases, and 25 bases separated the two germline ends.

V and J are TRBV3-1 and TRBJ2-3; D unresolved. The source is a woman aged 18 to 35 with alopecia areata. Some clones in this sample may be carry-over from other donors' samples. The input for sequencing was whole blood, taken in connection with sensitization to the hapten diphenylcyclopropenone (DPC). The CDR3 nucleotides read TGTGCCAGCAGCCTATCCCACCCAGGTGGGTACGCCGGTACGCAGTATTTT. It specifies CASSLSHPGGYAGTQYF.